Shown below are 27 T cell receptor beta chains from a single sample sequenced in a study of T cells after somatic rescue of genetic block. Measured with immunoSEQ multiplex PCR; TCRdb has only the in-frame clones, and not every one. The sample includes 55,000 to 75,000 clones, 92% of them seen just once. Source material: peripheral blood mononuclear cells (PBMCs). The receptors were gathered from a man between 35 and 55 years old.

The V and J genes are TRBV27 and TRBJ2-7, with 10 nucleotides matching TRBD1. CDR3 length equals 14 residues. From germline, CDR1 is MNHEY and CDR2 SMNVEV (reference sequence). The V segment lost 3 bases and the J segment 6 bases; nucleotides outside the gene matches: 5. The CDR3 region has the DNA TGTGCCAGCAGTTTCTTGGGACAGGGGACCGAGCAGTACTTC. Protein product: CASSFLGQGTEQYF.

Here the CDR3 reads CASSRDRVLEQYF. The CDR3 nucleotides are TGTGCCAGCAGTCGGGACAGGGTCTTGGAGCAGTACTTC. The chain joins TRBV6-5 to TRBJ2-7; TRBD1 matches at 9 bases. This CDR3 comprises 13 residues. CDR1 and CDR2 from the germline V gene are MNHEY and SVGAGI. J was trimmed by 7 bases and V by 5 bases; bases with no gene match: 6.

The chain carries TRBV10-2 and TRBJ1-4, with TRBD1 matching 9 bases. V was pared by 3 bases and J by 6 bases, with 8 bases of the junction left unmatched. In germline, CDR1 is WSHSY, CDR2 SAAADI. The CDR3 runs to 16 residues. CDR3: CASSDPDRGGYEKLFF. CDR3 DNA: TGCGCCAGCAGTGACCCGGACAGGGGAGGCTATGAAAAACTGTTTTTT.

The chain couples TRBV5-1 to TRBJ2-1; tentatively, D is TRBD1 or TRBD2 (6 bases each). Germline loops: CDR1 SGHRS, CDR2 YFSETQ. Trimming left V 4 bases short and J 7 bases short, with 18 bases between. The CDR3 extends over 15 amino acids. CDR3 sequence: CASSGVGGAQNEQFF. DNA of the CDR3: TGCGCCAGCAGCGGGGTGGGGGGCGCACAGAATGAGCAGTTCTTC.

This clone was seen just once. The chain uses TRBV10-3 and TRBJ1-2; D unresolved. V was trimmed by 8 bases and J by 5 bases, leaving 15 bases between them. Germline V gene lookup returns CDR1 ENHRY and CDR2 SYGVKD. The CDR3 consists of 13 residues. The CDR3 DNA is TGTGCCATCCGAGGTGACCTCCTGTATGGCTACACCTTC. Its translation is CAIRGDLLYGYTF.

The rearrangement links TRBV10-2 to TRBJ1-4; tentative D call: TRBD1 (5 bases). V was cut by 4 bases and J by 8 bases, with 17 bases left in between. The CDR3 length is 15 residues. Germline CDR1 WSHSY, CDR2 SAAADI. This CDR3 reads CASSGPTMGEEKLFF. DNA of the CDR3: TGCGCCAGCAGTGGCCCCACTATGGGGGAGGAAAAACTGTTTTTT.

The V gene is TRBV4-3, the J gene TRBJ2-1, with TRBD2 matching 10 bases. Germline trimming cut 0 bases from V and 8 bases from J; bases unmatched to any gene: 7. Germline CDR1 reads LGHNA; CDR2 reads YSLEER. The CDR3 length is 16 residues. In DNA form, the CDR3 reads TGCGCCAGCAGCCAAGAGGCTAGCGGGAGTATATATGAGCAGTTCTTC. Translating gives CASSQEASGSIYEQFF.

J is TRBJ1-1 and V is TRBV18; tentative D call: TRBD1 (5 bases). CDR3 length: 16 residues. Germline assignment: CDR1 KGHSH and CDR2 LQKENI. V dropped 1 base and J dropped 1 base, with 13 bases sitting between them. The CDR3 region is CASSPRAGWRNTEAFF. For the CDR3, the DNA is TGTGCCAGCTCACCACGGGCAGGGTGGAGGAACACTGAAGCTTTCTTT.

The V call is TRBV6-5, the J call TRBJ2-7, with 12 bases aligning to TRBD2. Germline V gene data show CDR1 as MNHEY and CDR2 as SVGAGI. The CDR3 length is 14 residues. V was pared by 6 bases and J by 4 bases, with 4 bases of the junction left unmatched. This CDR3 reads CASSLGTSGYEQYF. The DNA of the CDR3 is TGTGCCAGCAGCCTAGGGACTAGCGGGTACGAGCAGTACTTC.

The chain links TRBV4-1 to TRBJ2-7; D is perhaps TRBD2 (5 bases). This CDR3 has 15 residues. V lost 4 bases and J 2 bases, leaving 15 bases between the germline ends. Germline V gene lookup returns CDR1 MGHRA and CDR2 YSYEKL. CDR3 nucleotide sequence: TGCGCCAGCAGCCCGGGGTGGGGTCGAACCTACGAGCAGTACTTC. Protein sequence: CASSPGWGRTYEQYF.

The genes are TRBV19 and TRBJ2-7; the D is unclear. The CDR3 spans 12 residues. Germline assignment: CDR1 LNHDA and CDR2 SQIVND (reference sequence). The V gene lost 3 bases and the J gene lost 4 bases, with 7 bases spanning the gap. The CDR3 is CASSMGGYEQYF. The CDR3 DNA reads as TGTGCCAGTAGTATGGGCGGTTACGAGCAGTACTTC.

V usage is TRBV16 and J usage is TRBJ1-1; D uncertain. V lost 3 bases to trimming and J lost 0 bases, with 11 bases between them. The germline gives CDR1 KGHSY, CDR2 FQNENV. CDR3 length equals 15 residues. The CDR3 spells CASSQATAMNTEAFF. CDR3 DNA sequence: TGTGCCAGCAGCCAGGCAACGGCGATGAACACTGAAGCTTTCTTT.

The chain uses TRBV19 and TRBJ2-1, with a weak D call TRBD1 (6 bases). V shed 3 bases and J shed 5 bases, with 17 bases lying between them. Germline lookup yields CDR1 LNHDA and CDR2 SQIVND (reference sequence). The CDR3 contains 16 residues. CDR3 DNA sequence: TGTGCCAGTAGTATCCGCGCGCGAAGACAGGACAATGAGCAGTTCTTC. Translation gives CASSIRARRQDNEQFF.

The chain joins TRBV19 to TRBJ2-7; 7 bases match TRBD1. The CDR3 is made up of 14 amino acids. Germline CDR1 reads LNHDA; CDR2 reads SQIVND (reference sequence). J was trimmed by 0 bases and V by 5 bases; bases with no gene match: 4. CDR3 DNA sequence: TGTGCCAGTAGTGGCAGGGGGACCTCCTACGAGCAGTACTTC. This sequence encodes CASSGRGTSYEQYF. The whole variable domain, filled in from reference TRBV19 and TRBJ2-7, reads DGGITQSPKYLFRKEGQNVTLSCEQNLNHDAMYWYRQDPGQGLRLIYYSQIVNDFQKGDIAEGYSVSREKKESFPLTVTSAQKNPTAFYLCASSGRGTSYEQYFGPGTRLTVT.

V gene TRBV27 combines with J gene TRBJ1-1, with unresolved D. Germline CDR1 and CDR2: MNHEY and SMNVEV (reference sequence). V shed 4 bases and J shed 0 bases, with 6 bases lying between them. The length of the CDR3 is 13 residues. The CDR3 reads CASSSGMNTEAFF. The CDR3 DNA sequence: TGTGCCAGCAGTTCCGGGATGAACACTGAAGCTTTCTTT.

The chain carries TRBV4-1 and TRBJ2-7; 9 nucleotides match TRBD1. The CDR3 extends over 14 amino acids. Unmatched junction bases numbered 5, after V lost 3 bases and J lost 5 bases. Germline-derived CDR1 and CDR2 are MGHRA and YSYEKL. CDR3 in amino acids: CASSHGQGMDEQYF. The DNA for the CDR3 is TGCGCCAGCAGCCACGGACAGGGGATGGACGAGCAGTACTTC.

The CDR3 protein is CAIRSRVADEQYF. CDR3 sequence (DNA): TGTGCCATCAGGAGCCGGGTGGCCGACGAGCAGTACTTC. J is TRBJ2-7 and V is TRBV10-3; the D is unclear. Germline V CDR1 and CDR2: ENHRY, SYGVKD. V lost 6 bases and J 5 bases, leaving 14 bases between the germline ends. This CDR3 contains 13 residues.

A single count supports this clone. This sequence joins TRBV5-1 and TRBJ2-2, with unresolved D. The germline V and J ends were trimmed by 4 bases and 6 bases, with 10 bases remaining between them. This CDR3 is built from 13 residues. From germline, CDR1 is SGHRS and CDR2 YFSETQ. The CDR3 DNA sequence: TGCGCCAGCAGCCCTGGCCCTTCCGGGGAGCTGTTTTTT. Residues: CASSPGPSGELFF. Full variable domain (missing parts from reference TRBV5-1 and TRBJ2-2): KAGVTQTPRYLIKTRGQQVTLSCSPISGHRSVSWYQQTPGQGLQFLFEYFSETQRNKGNFPGRFSGRQFSNSRSEMNVSTLELGDSALYLCASSPGPSGELFFGEGSRLTVL.

V usage is TRBV7-3 and J usage is TRBJ2-7; 8 bases line up with TRBD1. Germline values: CDR1 SGHTA, CDR2 FQGTGA. Trimming cost V 5 bases and J 6 bases; bases outside gene matches: 6. This CDR3 has 13 residues. CDR3 sequence reads: CASSTGTGSEQYF. The CDR3 DNA is TGTGCCAGCAGCACCGGGACAGGTTCCGAGCAGTACTTC.

V usage is TRBV6-5 and J usage is TRBJ2-1, with 8 bases matching TRBD2. The V segment lost 6 bases and the J segment 0 bases; nucleotides outside the gene matches: 4. Germline CDR1 and CDR2: MNHEY and SVGAGI. This CDR3 has 15 residues. The CDR3 loop is CASRPGTSSYNEQFF. DNA of the CDR3: TGTGCCAGCAGACCCGGGACTAGCTCCTACAATGAGCAGTTCTTC.

V and J are TRBV19 and TRBJ1-1; unclear D gene. This CDR3 has 14 amino acids. The V gene's germline CDR1 is LNHDA and CDR2 SQIVND (reference sequence). Trimming removed 7 bases from V and 1 base from J, with 13 bases in between. CDR3 DNA sequence: TGTGCCAGTAACGGCCCGGACGGGAACACTGAAGCTTTCTTT. As protein: CASNGPDGNTEAFF.

This clone occurred once. V and J are TRBV5-1 and TRBJ2-7, with D hard to call. V was pared by 3 bases and J by 1 base, with 11 bases between. The CDR3 runs to 14 residues. From germline, CDR1 is SGHRS and CDR2 YFSETQ. CDR3 nucleotides: TGCGCCAGCAGCTACACGGTGGGGTCCTACGAGCAGTACTTC. It encodes CASSYTVGSYEQYF.

The V and J genes are TRBV5-8 and TRBJ2-3; 8 bases are shared with TRBD2. Germline lookup yields CDR1 SGHTS and CDR2 YDEGEE. CDR3 length: 15 residues. V lost 4 bases to trimming and J lost 4 bases; unmatched junction nucleotides: 8. CDR3 coding DNA: TGTGCCAGCAGCCATCGGGGGGGGAGCCCAGATACGCAGTATTTT. This translates into CASSHRGGSPDTQYF.

The chain carries TRBV5-1 and TRBJ1-2; 9 positions match TRBD1. This CDR3 has 15 amino acids. Germline assignment: CDR1 SGHRS and CDR2 YFSETQ. With V trimmed by 3 bases and J by 2 bases, 5 bases remained unmatched. The CDR3 nucleotides are TGCGCCAGCAGCTCGGGACAGGGTGGGAACTATGGCTACACCTTC. Its protein is CASSSGQGGNYGYTF.

The chain employs TRBV25-1 and TRBJ2-7, with 7 bases aligning to TRBD1. With V trimmed by 1 base and J by 9 bases, 18 bases remained unmatched. CDR3 length equals 17 residues. Germline CDR1 is MGHDK and CDR2 is SYGVNS. The CDR3 here is CASSESPRQGSGLVQYF. The CDR3 DNA follows: TGTGCCAGCAGTGAATCCCCTCGACAGGGAAGTGGACTTGTGCAGTACTTC.

This sequence joins TRBV6-1 and TRBJ2-6; either TRBD1 or TRBD2 may fit D (5 bases each). The CDR3 length is 15 residues. V shed 6 bases and J shed 1 base, with 10 bases lying between them. The V gene's germline CDR1 is MNHNS and CDR2 SASEGT. The CDR3 loop is CASRNGGSGANVLTF. The DNA of the CDR3 is TGTGCCAGCAGGAATGGGGGTTCTGGGGCCAACGTCCTGACTTTC.

This clone was seen just once. The chain recombines TRBV6-5 with TRBJ1-2; no clear D gene. Trimming left V 6 bases short and J 2 bases short, with 13 bases between. The germline V gene encodes CDR1 MNHEY and CDR2 SVGAGI. The CDR3 runs to 14 residues. Here the CDR3 reads CASRRTALNYGYTF. The CDR3 DNA follows: TGTGCCAGCAGAAGGACTGCTCTGAACTATGGCTACACCTTC.